This record looks at one T cell receptor (beta chain) sequence and its context. The antigen is not known. Trimming stripped 4 bases from V and 0 bases from J, with 10 bases between. The CDR3 is 15 amino acids. Germline lookup yields CDR1 SGHRS and CDR2 YFSETQ. Using immunoSEQ multiplex PCR, the repertoire was profiled, and TCRdb retains in-frame clones only, with some absent. The table shows approximately 20,000 clones, with around 97% occurring only once. This entry belongs to a study of T cells in tuberculosis. Study results and caveats: GEM motif frequencies gave around 70% accuracy; the GMM repertoire gave 85% to 90%. Active tuberculosis TCR-alpha repertoires lay closer to GMM-specific TCRs than IGRA-negative controls, suggesting clonal expansion.

The sequence derives from a donor aged 10 to 29 with latent tuberculosis or without tuberculosis infection. Specimen: PBMCs. The genes are TRBV5-1 and TRBJ2-2; perhaps TRBD1 as D (5 bases). The CDR3 reads CASSDRLTNTGELFF. In nucleotides, the CDR3 is TGCGCCAGCAGCGACAGACTTACGAACACCGGGGAGCTGTTTTTT.